The 13 T cell receptor beta chains below come from one sample, sequenced in a study of cytomegalovirus exposure and HLA in healthy donors. In the PCR, 60 Vbeta and 13 Jbeta primers were used. The protocol was immunoSEQ multiplex PCR, while the TCRdb copy is restricted to in-frame clones and leaves out a portion. This sample carries under 150,000 clones, more than 70% of them seen once, and the ten largest clones take 4.5% to 5%. The sequenced sample consisted of PBMCs. The receptors were sampled from a woman aged 45-65 years in good health and CMV-seronegative.

V is TRBV11-2 and J is TRBJ2-7, with TRBD1 identical over 8 bases. The V gene's germline CDR1 is SGHAT and CDR2 FQNNGV. V lost 1 base, J lost 0 bases, and 2 bases stayed unmatched. The CDR3 has 15 residues. CDR3 loop: CASSLGGQDSYEQYF. The CDR3 DNA is TGTGCCAGCAGCTTAGGGGGACAGGACTCCTACGAGCAGTACTTC.

The chain links TRBV7-3 to TRBJ1-1; D possibly corresponds to TRBD1 (5 bases). CDR1 is SGHTA, CDR2 FQGTGA, per germline. This CDR3 is 13 amino acids long. Deletions cut 3 bases from V and 4 bases from J, with 9 bases between. The CDR3 here is CASSFGGGTEAFF. The CDR3 coding sequence is TGTGCCAGCAGCTTCGGGGGGGGCACTGAAGCTTTCTTT.

The chain combines TRBV6-5 with TRBJ2-7; TRBD2 aligns across 10 bases. The germline gives CDR1 MNHEY, CDR2 SVGAGI. The CDR3 extends over 14 amino acids. V dropped 5 bases and J dropped 3; count of bases not matched to a gene: 4. CDR3 loop: CASSRGTSVYEQYF. DNA for the CDR3: TGTGCCAGCAGTCGCGGGACTAGCGTCTACGAGCAGTACTTC.

This clone occurred a few times. The rearrangement uses TRBV12-1 and TRBJ1-4; TRBD1 is the table's D call, not checked against the DNA. TRBV12-1 is annotated as a pseudogene. CDR3 length: 18 residues. The CDR3 DNA follows: TGTGCCAGCAGCTTCGACAGAATAAAAGGTGCAACTAATGAAAAACTGTTTTTT. It yields the protein CASSFDRIKGATNEKLFF.

The chain is built from TRBV5-1 and TRBJ1-1, with D possibly matching TRBD1 (5 bases). The CDR3 totals 17 residues. Germline CDR1 is SGHRS and CDR2 is YFSETQ. V was clipped by 0 bases and J by 0 bases, with 15 bases between them. CDR3 region: CASSLAGTGDMNTEAFF. The DNA for the CDR3 is TGCGCCAGCAGCTTGGCCGGGACGGGAGATATGAACACTGAAGCTTTCTTT.

Concerning this clone itself: One junction end disagrees with the germline gene, perhaps due to a read error. The chain combines TRBV5-1 with TRBJ2-2; the match to TRBD2 covers 13 bases. This CDR3 has 17 amino acids. Germline-derived CDR1 and CDR2 are SGHRS and YFSETQ. In DNA form, the CDR3 reads TGCGCCAGCAGCTCGACTAGCGGGGGGTTTCCGGTCGGGAAGCTGTTTTTT. Its protein product is CASSSTSGGFPVGKLFF.

The chain employs TRBV14 and TRBJ1-6; D perhaps matches TRBD1 (5 bases). Trimming removed 4 bases from V and 8 bases from J, with 6 bases in between. CDR3 length: 12 amino acids. The germline V gene encodes CDR1 SGHDN and CDR2 FVKESK. The CDR3 nucleotides read TGTGCCAGCAGCCCCAGGGATTCACCCCTCCACTTT. This translates into CASSPRDSPLHF.

This clone was counted a single time. The chain recombines TRBV7-9 with TRBJ2-1; 10 nucleotides line up with TRBD1. The V gene's germline CDR1 is SEHNR and CDR2 FQNEAQ (reference sequence). V lost 5 bases, J lost 4 bases, and 8 bases stayed unmatched. This CDR3 spans 16 amino acids. CDR3 residues: CASSENPGQGYNEQFF. CDR3 DNA: TGTGCCAGCAGCGAAAACCCGGGACAGGGGTACAATGAGCAGTTCTTC.

V and J are TRBV5-1 and TRBJ1-5; 8 nucleotides agree with TRBD1. V trimming: 4 bases; J trimming: 0 bases; junction bases outside the gene matches: 3. The CDR3 loop spans 15 amino acids. Germline assignment: CDR1 SGHRS and CDR2 YFSETQ. CDR3 region: CASSLQGDSNQPQHF. Written as DNA, the CDR3 is TGCGCCAGCAGCCTACAGGGGGATAGCAATCAGCCCCAGCATTTT.

Written as DNA, the CDR3 is TGTGCCAGCAGCTTAGCCTGGACACATGCCGGGGAGCTGTTTTTT. Translation: CASSLAWTHAGELFF. The chain recombines TRBV7-6 with TRBJ2-2; a weak D match, TRBD1 (5 bases). Germline V CDR1 and CDR2: SGHVS, FNYEAQ. Trimming pared 0 bases from V and 6 bases from J, leaving 11 bases between. The CDR3 contains 15 residues.

This chain joins TRBV25-1 and TRBJ1-1, with D perhaps matching TRBD1 (5 bases). V gave up 7 bases and J gave up 1 base, with 10 bases separating them. Germline V lookup: CDR1 MGHDK, CDR2 SYGVNS. The CDR3 totals 13 residues. CDR3 in DNA: TGTGCCAGCACGGGGGTGCCGAACACTGAAGCTTTCTTT. Translation gives CASTGVPNTEAFF.

The V call is TRBV30, the J call TRBJ2-5; perhaps TRBD2 as D (6 bases). Trimming stripped 0 bases from V and 1 base from J, with 15 bases between. CDR3 size: 16 residues. Germline V gene data show CDR1 as GTSNPN and CDR2 as SVGIG (reference sequence). CDR3 DNA sequence: TGTGCCTGGAGTGTACCTGTTGGGGGAGGCCAAGAGACCCAGTACTTC. It codes for CAWSVPVGGGQETQYF.

The CDR3 is CASRLGQGFGREQYF. DNA for the CDR3: TGTGCCAGCAGACTTGGACAGGGGTTTGGTAGGGAGCAGTACTTC. The gene calls are TRBV2 and TRBJ2-7, with 9 bases aligning to TRBD1. The CDR3 covers 15 residues. Germline V gene sequence: CDR1 SNHLY, CDR2 FYNNEI. The trim removed 6 bases at V and 7 bases at J, leaving 13 bases unmatched.